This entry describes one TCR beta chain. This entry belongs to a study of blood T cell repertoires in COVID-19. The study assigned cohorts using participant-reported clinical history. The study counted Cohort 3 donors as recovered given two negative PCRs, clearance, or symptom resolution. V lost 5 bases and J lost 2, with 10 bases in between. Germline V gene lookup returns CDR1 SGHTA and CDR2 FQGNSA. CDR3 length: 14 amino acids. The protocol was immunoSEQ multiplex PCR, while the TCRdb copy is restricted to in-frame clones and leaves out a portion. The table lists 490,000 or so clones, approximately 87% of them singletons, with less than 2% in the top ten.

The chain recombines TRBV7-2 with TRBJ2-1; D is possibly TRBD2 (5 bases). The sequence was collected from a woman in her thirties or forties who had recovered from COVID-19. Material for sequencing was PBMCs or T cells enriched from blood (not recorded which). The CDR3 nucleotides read TGTGCCAGCAGCGCCGCCGGGACCTACAATGAGCAGTTCTTC. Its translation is CASSAAGTYNEQFF.